This TCR beta chain was captured in a study of molecular identifiers for immune sequencing clone quantification. Study information: In replicates, RNA taken from roughly 21,000 or 96,000 naive CD8 cells was divided five ways, and four portions underwent sequencing.

Remarks on this clonotype: Its antigen is not known.

Germline V gene sequence: CDR1 DFQATT, CDR2 SNEGSKA (reference sequence). CDR3 size: 16 residues. Study-wide results and limits: In naive cells, clones above 20 RNA copies held under 1% of molecules, whereas in effector cells they held over 98%.

Each CDR3 protein is one row after TCRdb ran MiXCR on the PCR reads. The table shows 45,000 to 60,000 distinct CDR3 sequences, with approximately 34% occurring only once. The receptor was isolated from a human donor in good health. Some libraries in this study had Jurkat cell RNA spiked in. This rearrangement joins TRBV20-1 to TRBJ2-7, with TRBD2 matching 7 bases. Source material: naive CD8+ T cells from blood, with Jurkat cell RNA spiked in. Noted subset: FACS-sorted CD8+CD4-CCR7+CD45RA+ naive T cells. This CDR3 reads CSELRVSREYSYEQYF. In DNA form, the CDR3 reads TGCAGCGAGCTACGAGTGTCGCGGGAGTACTCCTACGAGCAGTACTTC.